The 15 T cell receptor beta chains listed next were all sequenced from one sample in a study of Ad26.COV2.S vaccination and SARS-CoV-2 variants. The treatment is: 19 received Ad26.COV2.S at low or high dose, single or two shots; about 5 received placebo; per-sample allocation not given. All samples were drawn on day 63, counting from the first vaccine or placebo injection. Sequenced by immunoSEQ multiplex PCR; TCRdb stores in-frame clones only, minus some. The data show hundreds of thousands of clones, 80% to 90% seen once. The source was peripheral blood, collected in a trial of Ad26.COV2.S vaccine versus placebo. These receptors all stem from a person between 18 and 65 years old who received the Ad26.COV2.S COVID-19 vaccine or a placebo.

This chain links TRBV12-5 with TRBJ2-7, with D unresolved. Germline assignment: CDR1 LGHNT and CDR2 FRNRAP. This CDR3 region has 13 residues. V was trimmed by 0 bases and J by 5 bases, leaving 8 bases between them. The CDR3 sequence is CASGLVWLDEQYF. In DNA, the CDR3 is TGTGCTAGTGGTTTGGTATGGCTGGACGAGCAGTACTTC.

The chain is built from TRBV9 and TRBJ2-2; no definite D call. V was cut by 1 base and J by 3 bases, with 1 base left in between. The CDR3 loop spans 12 amino acids. The germline gives CDR1 SGDLS, CDR2 YYNGEE. CDR3 region: CASSVHTGELFF. CDR3 sequence (DNA): TGTGCCAGCAGCGTACACACCGGGGAGCTGTTTTTT.

V is TRBV5-1 and J is TRBJ1-5; no clear D. The CDR3 contains 13 residues. Trimming stripped 4 bases from V and 7 bases from J, with 12 bases between. The germline CDR1 and CDR2 sequences are SGHRS and YFSETQ. CDR3 coding DNA: TGCGCCAGCAGCCCCCTACCGCGGCAGCCCCAGCATTTT. Its protein product is CASSPLPRQPQHF.

The rearrangement joins TRBV6-5 to TRBJ1-6; D remains unclear. The germline V gene encodes CDR1 MNHEY and CDR2 SVGAGI. CDR3 length equals 15 residues. Deletions cut 2 bases from V and 13 bases from J, with 18 bases between. CDR3 sequence (DNA): TGTGCCAGCAGTTACCACCCGGACGACGGGCCCCCCCTCCACTTT. Translated: CASSYHPDDGPPLHF.

This chain uses TRBV7-2 with TRBJ2-1; TRBD2 matches at 7 bases. Germline CDR1 reads SGHTA; CDR2 reads FQGNSA. V lost 1 base and J lost 7; bases outside the gene matches: 16. This CDR3 spans 18 amino acids. The CDR3 DNA reads as TGTGCCAGCAGCTTAGGATCGGTTTGGCTAGCGGAAAGTAATGAGCAGTTCTTC. This gives the protein CASSLGSVWLAESNEQFF.

The chain uses TRBV5-4 and TRBJ1-1; 9 bases are shared with TRBD1. There are 15 residues in the CDR3. The germline gives CDR1 SGHNT, CDR2 YYREEE (reference sequence). The V and J ends lost 2 bases and 1 base, in that order; junction bases with no gene match: 3. The CDR3 DNA sequence: TGTGCCAGCAGCTTCTTGGGACAGGGGAACACTGAAGCTTTCTTT. Translated, it gives CASSFLGQGNTEAFF.

V usage is TRBV21-1 and J usage is TRBJ2-5; TRBD2, the table's D call, lacks a check against the DNA. TRBV21-1 is shown as a pseudogene. The CDR3 is made up of 17 amino acids. The CDR3 DNA follows: TGTGCCAGCAGCAAACCCCGGGAGGGCAGGGTGAGAGAGACCCAGTACTTC. Protein: CASSKPREGRVRETQYF.

The DNA of the CDR3 is TGTGCCAGCAGTGTCGGGACTAGCGCCTCTCCAACTGAGCAGTTCTTC. Translation gives CASSVGTSASPTEQFF. The J gene is TRBJ2-1, the V gene TRBV6-1; 10 bases line up with TRBD2. The trim removed 4 bases at V and 9 bases at J, leaving 12 bases unmatched. Per the germline V gene, CDR1 is MNHNS and CDR2 is SASEGT. The CDR3 spans 16 residues.

The CDR3 sequence is CASSLLGARRETQYF. CDR3 nucleotides: TGTGCCAGCAGCTTATTAGGAGCACGTCGAGAGACCCAGTACTTC. This rearrangement joins TRBV7-6 to TRBJ2-5; D is undetermined. Germline V gene sequence: CDR1 SGHVS, CDR2 FNYEAQ. V shed 2 bases and J shed 4 bases, with 14 bases lying between them. The CDR3 runs 15 residues.

V is TRBV5-4 and J is TRBJ2-1; 11 bases match TRBD2. V shed 0 bases and J 0 bases; nucleotides not matched to a gene: 8. Germline CDR1 and CDR2: SGHNT and YYREEE (reference sequence). This CDR3 region has 19 residues. The CDR3 sequence is CASSLAASGRYGSYNEQFF. The CDR3 DNA reads TGTGCCAGCAGCTTGGCAGCTAGCGGGAGGTACGGCTCCTACAATGAGCAGTTCTTC. The variable domain in full, completed from reference TRBV5-4 and TRBJ2-1, reads ETGVTQSPTHLIKTRGQQVTLRCSSQSGHNTVSWYQQALGQGPQFIFQYYREEENGRGNFPPRFSGLQFPNYSSELNVNALELDDSALYLCASSLAASGRYGSYNEQFFGPGTRLTVL.

Here the CDR3 reads CASSLGGSGRAGETQYF. CDR3 in DNA: TGCGCCAGCAGCTTGGGCGGTAGCGGGAGGGCAGGAGAGACCCAGTACTTC. This chain joins TRBV5-1 and TRBJ2-5; TRBD2 matches at 11 bases. Trimming at V came to 0 bases and at J to 4 bases, leaving 8 bases not matched to a gene. CDR1 and CDR2 (germline): SGHRS, YFSETQ. The CDR3 is 17 residues long.

The genes are TRBV5-1 and TRBJ2-1; weak D call: TRBD2 (6 bases). This CDR3 is 15 amino acids long. V was cut by 2 bases and J by 5 bases, with 14 bases left in between. Germline V gene data show CDR1 as SGHRS and CDR2 as YFSETQ. The CDR3 is CASSLSLASNNEQFF. The CDR3 DNA reads as TGCGCCAGCAGCTTAAGTCTAGCGAGCAACAATGAGCAGTTCTTC.

The V call is TRBV6-5, the J call TRBJ2-2; D perhaps matches TRBD2 (6 bases). Between the trimmed V and J ends, which lost 6 bases and 5 bases, there was a span of 10 bases. Germline V gene lookup returns CDR1 MNHEY and CDR2 SVGAGI. The CDR3 runs to 13 residues. CDR3 nucleotides: TGTGCCAGCAGCTGGGCGGGGACCGGGGAGCTGTTTTTT. Its translation: CASSWAGTGELFF.

The chain links TRBV7-8 to TRBJ2-1; 12 positions agree with TRBD2. The J segment lost 9 bases and the V segment lost 5 bases, leaving 14 bases of the junction unmatched. Germline values: CDR1 SGHVS, CDR2 FQNEAQ. The CDR3 extends over 17 amino acids. The CDR3 DNA reads TGTGCCAGCAGCCCCAACCCCGGGACTAGCGGGTTGGGTGAGCAGTTCTTC. The encoded protein is CASSPNPGTSGLGEQFF.

V gene TRBV7-6 combines with J gene TRBJ2-7; TRBD1 aligns across 7 bases. Germline V gene sequence: CDR1 SGHVS, CDR2 FNYEAQ. J gave up 4 bases and V 7 bases, and 10 bases lay outside the gene matches. This CDR3 has 14 residues. CDR3 sequence: CASNEGQGVYEQYF. The CDR3 DNA reads as TGTGCCAGCAACGAGGGGCAGGGGGTATACGAGCAGTACTTC.